The sequence of this T cell receptor (beta chain) was determined in a study of cytomegalovirus exposure and HLA in healthy donors. The germline gives CDR1 ENHRY, CDR2 SYGVKD. CDR3 length equals 14 residues. Trimming removed 9 bases from V and 2 bases from J, with 17 bases in between. The PCR contained 60 Vbeta and 13 Jbeta primers. Data came from immunoSEQ multiplex PCR; TCRdb stores just in-frame clones and leaves some out. Of 100,000 to 150,000 clones in the sample, 15% to 20% were seen once. The source is a female donor in good health and CMV-seropositive. The J gene is TRBJ2-7, the V gene TRBV10-3; D might be TRBD2 (6 bases). Source material: PBMCs. CDR3 DNA: TGTGCCATTAAACCGGGAGCCACAGCCTACGAGCAGTACTTC. Its protein is CAIKPGATAYEQYF.